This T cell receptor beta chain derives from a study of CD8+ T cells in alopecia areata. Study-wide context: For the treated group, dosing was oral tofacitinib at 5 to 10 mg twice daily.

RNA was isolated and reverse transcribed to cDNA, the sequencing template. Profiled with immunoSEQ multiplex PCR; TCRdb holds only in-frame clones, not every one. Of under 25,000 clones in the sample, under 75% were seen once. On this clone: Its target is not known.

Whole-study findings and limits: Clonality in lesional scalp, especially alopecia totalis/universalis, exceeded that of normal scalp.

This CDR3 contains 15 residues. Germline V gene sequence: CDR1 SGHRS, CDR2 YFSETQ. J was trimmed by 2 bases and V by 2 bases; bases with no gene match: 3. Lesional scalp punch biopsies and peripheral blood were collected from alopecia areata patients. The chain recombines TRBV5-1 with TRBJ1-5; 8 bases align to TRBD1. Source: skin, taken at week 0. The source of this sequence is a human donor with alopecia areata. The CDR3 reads CASSLTGGGNQPQHF. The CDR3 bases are TGCGCCAGCAGCTTAACAGGGGGAGGCAATCAGCCCCAGCATTTT.